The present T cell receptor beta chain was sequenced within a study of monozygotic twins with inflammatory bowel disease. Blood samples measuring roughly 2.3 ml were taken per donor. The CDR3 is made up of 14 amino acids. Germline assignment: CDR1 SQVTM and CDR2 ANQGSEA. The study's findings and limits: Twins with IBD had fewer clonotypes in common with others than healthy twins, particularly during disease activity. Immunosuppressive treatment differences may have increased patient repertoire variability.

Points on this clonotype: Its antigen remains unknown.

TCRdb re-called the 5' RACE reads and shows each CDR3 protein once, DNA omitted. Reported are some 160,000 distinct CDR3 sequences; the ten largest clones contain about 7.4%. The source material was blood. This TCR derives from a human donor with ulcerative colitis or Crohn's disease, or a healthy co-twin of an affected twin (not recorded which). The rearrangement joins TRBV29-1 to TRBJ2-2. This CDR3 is CSVRGGTNTGELFF.